This entry lists 23 T cell receptor beta chains sequenced from one sample in a study of cytomegalovirus exposure and HLA in healthy donors. In the PCR, 60 Vbeta and 13 Jbeta primers were used. Method: immunoSEQ multiplex PCR; TCRdb's copy keeps in-frame clones and lacks some. Of some 150,000 clones listed, less than 85% are singletons. Material for sequencing was PBMCs. These TCRs come from a woman aged 50 to 60 in good health and CMV-seropositive.

The genes are TRBV6-1 and TRBJ1-1; D perhaps matches TRBD1 (6 bases). CDR3 length: 12 amino acids. Germline CDR1 is MNHNS and CDR2 is SASEGT. The V end was cut by 6 bases, the J end by 3 bases, with 8 bases between. The CDR3 loop reads CASRGGDTEAFF. Here the CDR3 DNA reads TGTGCCAGCAGAGGGGGGGACACTGAAGCTTTCTTT.

This clone was detected only once. The chain couples TRBV2 to TRBJ2-1; D may be TRBD2 (5 bases). V dropped 8 bases and J dropped 0 bases, with 8 bases sitting between them. CDR1 is SNHLY and CDR2 is FYNNEI in the germline V gene. This CDR3 region has 13 residues. The CDR3 sequence is CASYRGSYNEQFF. The DNA of the CDR3 is TGTGCCAGCTATCGGGGCTCCTACAATGAGCAGTTCTTC.

In DNA form, the CDR3 reads TGTGCCAGCAGCTTGGTGGGGGGTCAAAACATTCAGTACTTC. As protein: CASSLVGGQNIQYF. This chain joins TRBV5-4 and TRBJ2-4; perhaps TRBD2 as D (6 bases). The CDR3 covers 14 residues. V lost 0 bases and J 5 bases, leaving 9 bases between the germline ends. Looked up from germline, CDR1 is SGHNT and CDR2 is YYREEE (reference sequence).

V is TRBV5-6 and J is TRBJ2-7; 8 bases line up with TRBD1. The V gene's germline CDR1 is SGHDT and CDR2 YYEEEE. The CDR3 totals 15 residues. V shed 0 bases and J 3 bases; nucleotides not matched to a gene: 5. Here the CDR3 reads CASSLGQGMIYEQYF. CDR3 coding DNA: TGTGCCAGCAGCTTGGGACAGGGGATGATCTACGAGCAGTACTTC.

The genes are TRBV27 and TRBJ2-1, with 8 bases fitting TRBD2. From germline, CDR1 is MNHEY and CDR2 SMNVEV (reference sequence). There are 19 residues in the CDR3. V trimming: 3 bases; J trimming: 0 bases; junction bases outside the gene matches: 13. The CDR3 DNA sequence: TGTGCCAGCAGTTTGTGGGGGATTGCGGGGGGACACTCCTACAATGAGCAGTTCTTC. Translation gives CASSLWGIAGGHSYNEQFF.

The chain couples TRBV27 to TRBJ2-3; TRBD2 agrees at 8 bases. The CDR3 length is 17 residues. V dropped 2 bases and J dropped 0; count of bases not matched to a gene: 7. Germline loops: CDR1 MNHEY, CDR2 SMNVEV (reference sequence). CDR3 coding DNA: TGTGCCAGCAGTTTAAGGGTAGCGGGGACTAGCACAGATACGCAGTATTTT. It specifies CASSLRVAGTSTDTQYF.

This clone was seen a handful of times. The chain uses TRBV27 and TRBJ1-4; possibly TRBD1 for D (5 bases). The germline V and J ends were trimmed by 0 bases and 10 bases, with 18 bases remaining between them. The CDR3 sequence is 16 residues long. CDR1 is MNHEY, CDR2 SMNVEV, per germline (reference sequence). The CDR3 region has the DNA TGTGCCAGCAGTTTATCTGCCGGGACTCTAGAGGTAAAACTGTTTTTT. Encoded protein: CASSLSAGTLEVKLFF.

The rearrangement uses TRBV19 and TRBJ1-1, with a tentative D call TRBD1 (6 bases). The V gene lost 1 base and the J gene lost 4 bases, with 13 bases spanning the gap. This CDR3 is 15 amino acids long. Germline V CDR1 and CDR2: LNHDA, SQIVND (reference sequence). CDR3 protein: CASSIVQGKLTEAFF. CDR3 DNA sequence: TGTGCCAGTAGTATAGTTCAGGGGAAGCTCACTGAAGCTTTCTTT. The full variable domain, with the rest looked up from reference TRBV19 and TRBJ1-1, is DGGITQSPKYLFRKEGQNVTLSCEQNLNHDAMYWYRQDPGQGLRLIYYSQIVNDFQKGDIAEGYSVSREKKESFPLTVTSAQKNPTAFYLCASSIVQGKLTEAFFGQGTRLTVV.

The chain combines TRBV7-2 with TRBJ1-4; a weak D match, TRBD1 (5 bases). V shed 1 base and J shed 8 bases, with 14 bases lying between them. Germline CDR1 SGHTA, CDR2 FQGNSA. This CDR3 spans 15 amino acids. DNA of the CDR3: TGTGCCAGCAGCTTAGAGGGTTCTCGGGGGGAAAAACTGTTTTTT. Residues: CASSLEGSRGEKLFF.

V and J are TRBV4-3 and TRBJ2-2; no clear D. Germline CDR1 reads LGHNA; CDR2 reads YSLEER. CDR3 length equals 14 residues. The germline V and J ends were trimmed by 1 base and 6 bases, with 9 bases remaining between them. The CDR3 region has the DNA TGCGCCAGCAGCCAAGGATTCAGTCCCGGGGAGCTGTTTTTT. Translated: CASSQGFSPGELFF.

The chain links TRBV4-1 to TRBJ1-2; maybe TRBD1 (6 bases). The germline CDR1 and CDR2 sequences are MGHRA and YSYEKL. This CDR3 is built from 14 residues. V was cut by 3 bases and J by 4 bases, with 12 bases left in between. The CDR3 coding sequence is TGCGCCAGCAGCCACCAACAGGGTTTCTATGGCTACACCTTC. Translated: CASSHQQGFYGYTF.

This clone has more than one count but fewer than ten. V and J are TRBV6-6 and TRBJ2-3; 12 bases match TRBD2. Germline CDR1 reads MNHNY; CDR2 reads SVGAGI (reference sequence). Trimming removed 7 bases from V and 6 bases from J; junction bases left unmatched: 8. This CDR3 is built from 15 residues. CDR3 sequence reads: CASKLAGGRSDTQYF. The DNA of the CDR3 is TGTGCCAGCAAGCTAGCGGGGGGGCGGTCGGATACGCAGTATTTT.

The V gene is TRBV9, the J gene TRBJ1-6; no definite D call. The CDR3 totals 14 residues. The V and J ends lost 4 bases and 9 bases respectively, with 14 bases between them. Per germline, CDR1 SGDLS and CDR2 YYNGEE. The CDR3 is CASSLGEESSPLHF. The CDR3, as DNA: TGTGCCAGCAGCCTCGGGGAAGAAAGTTCACCCCTCCACTTT.

This chain connects TRBV29-1 to TRBJ1-2, with 8 positions matching TRBD1. Unmatched junction bases numbered 2, after V lost 6 bases and J lost 2 bases. CDR1 is SQVTM, CDR2 ANQGSEA, per germline. The CDR3 spans 12 residues. The CDR3 DNA is TGCAGCGTCTGGACAGGGAACTATGGCTACACCTTC. Translation: CSVWTGNYGYTF.

The rearrangement links TRBV15 to TRBJ2-2; 7 bases agree with TRBD1. V was clipped by 1 base and J by 4 bases; unmatched bases: 3. CDR1 and CDR2 (germline): LNHNV, YYDKDF (reference sequence). This CDR3 contains 15 residues. CDR3 protein: CATSRAGTATGELFF. As DNA, the CDR3 is TGTGCCACCAGCAGAGCTGGGACAGCCACCGGGGAGCTGTTTTTT.

On this clone itself: Other DNA sequences in the same sample also yield this CDR3. Written as DNA, the CDR3 is TGTGCCAGCAGCTTCGGGACAGGGGGATCACCCCTCCACTTT. Protein product: CASSFGTGGSPLHF. V is TRBV11-2 and J is TRBJ1-6; 11 bases map to TRBD1. The ends lost 3 bases at V and 10 bases at J; junction bases unmatched: 2. CDR1 and CDR2 from the germline V gene are SGHAT and FQNNGV. CDR3 length: 14 amino acids. Complete variable domain (other parts from reference TRBV11-2 and TRBJ1-6): EAGVAQSPRYKIIEKRQSVAFWCNPISGHATLYWYQQILGQGPKLLIQFQNNGVVDDSQLPKDRFSAERLKGVDSTLKIQPAKLEDSAVYLCASSFGTGGSPLHFGNGTRLTVT.

The V call is TRBV30, the J call TRBJ2-7; TRBD1 might be the D (6 bases). CDR1 and CDR2 from the germline V gene are GTSNPN and SVGIG (reference sequence). The ends were cut back, 4 bases at V and 3 bases at J, with 19 bases in the middle. This CDR3 is 15 amino acids long. The CDR3 reads CAWTATGGGFYEQYF. The CDR3, as DNA: TGTGCCTGGACCGCGACAGGTGGTGGATTCTACGAGCAGTACTTC.

The chain uses TRBV15 and TRBJ2-2; D perhaps matches TRBD2 (7 bases). This CDR3 is 16 amino acids long. The V end was cut by 0 bases, the J end by 5 bases, with 13 bases between. CDR1 is LNHNV, CDR2 YYDKDF, per germline (reference sequence). This CDR3 reads CATSRDLGGGTGELFF. In DNA, the CDR3 is TGTGCCACCAGCAGAGATTTGGGAGGGGGGACCGGGGAGCTGTTTTTT.

The rearrangement joins TRBV7-6 to TRBJ2-6; 13 positions agree with TRBD2. Germline V lookup: CDR1 SGHVS, CDR2 FNYEAQ. The CDR3 totals 22 residues. V trimming: 4 bases; J trimming: 0 bases; junction bases outside the gene matches: 15. As DNA, the CDR3 is TGTGCCAGCAGCTCCCAACTAGCGGGGGGGCCCCAACTACACTCTGGGGCCAACGTCCTGACTTTC. Its translation is CASSSQLAGGPQLHSGANVLTF.

CDR3 amino acids: CASSLSSFLGYTF. The DNA for the CDR3 is TGCGCCAGCAGCTTGAGTAGCTTTTTGGGCTACACCTTC. The chain recombines TRBV5-1 with TRBJ1-2, with D hard to call. Trimming stripped 1 base from V and 8 bases from J, with 12 bases between. This CDR3 spans 13 amino acids. Germline V gene data show CDR1 as SGHRS and CDR2 as YFSETQ.

The chain employs TRBV28 and TRBJ2-7, with D tentatively TRBD2 (5 bases). This CDR3 region has 11 residues. Trimming removed 7 bases at V and 2 bases at J, with 6 bases between. Per the germline V gene, CDR1 is MDHEN and CDR2 is SYDVKM. CDR3 region: CASTTTYEQYF. CDR3 bases: TGTGCCAGCACGACTACCTACGAGCAGTACTTC.

Remarks on this clone: The sample holds other DNA sequences that translate to the same CDR3. The chain employs TRBV9 and TRBJ2-1, with D perhaps matching TRBD2 (5 bases). The CDR3 is 15 residues long. Germline assignment: CDR1 SGDLS and CDR2 YYNGEE. Trimming removed 0 bases at V and 5 bases at J, with 12 bases between. The CDR3 DNA is TGTGCCAGCAGCGTAGAACGGGGTATCCACAATGAGCAGTTCTTC. Its translation: CASSVERGIHNEQFF.

The chain uses TRBV19 and TRBJ2-7, with D maybe TRBD1 (6 bases). V lost 1 base, J lost 3 bases, and 13 bases lay in between. The CDR3 runs to 15 residues. In germline, CDR1 is LNHDA, CDR2 SQIVND (reference sequence). The DNA of the CDR3 is TGTGCCAGTAGTATAGCATCAGGGGTTAACTACGAGCAGTACTTC. This translates into CASSIASGVNYEQYF.